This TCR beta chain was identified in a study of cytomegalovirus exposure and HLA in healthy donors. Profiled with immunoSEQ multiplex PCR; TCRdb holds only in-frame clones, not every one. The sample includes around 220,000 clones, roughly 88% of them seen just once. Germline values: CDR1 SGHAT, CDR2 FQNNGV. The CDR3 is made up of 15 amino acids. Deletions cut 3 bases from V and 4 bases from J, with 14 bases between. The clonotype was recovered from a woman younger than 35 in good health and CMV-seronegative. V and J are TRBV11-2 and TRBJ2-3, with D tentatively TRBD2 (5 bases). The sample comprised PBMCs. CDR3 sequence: CASSFEGARADTQYF. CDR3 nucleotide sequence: TGTGCCAGCAGCTTCGAGGGAGCTAGGGCAGATACGCAGTATTTT.